The 13 T cell receptor beta chains reported below all come from one sample, sequenced in a study of T cell repertoires in cytomegalovirus infection. TCRdb passed the reads through MiXCR, listing each CDR3 protein once. Found here are around 210,000 distinct CDR3 sequences, 6.5% of them singletons; the top ten hold less than 7.5%. Sequenced sample: PBMCs. These receptor sequences come from a human donor in good health (CMV status not recorded). Some clones in this sample may be carry-over from other donors' samples.

There are a few counts of this clonotype. V is TRBV20-1 and J is TRBJ2-5; possible D gene TRBD1, 7 bases. Trimming removed 5 bases at V and 0 bases at J, with 13 bases between. The CDR3 is 14 amino acids. Germline values: CDR1 DFQATT, CDR2 SNEGSKA (reference sequence). The CDR3 reads CSAPGGTDQETQYF. CDR3 bases: TGCAGTGCTCCAGGCGGGACAGACCAAGAGACCCAGTACTTC.

There are many counts of this clonotype. This chain uses TRBV10-2 with TRBJ2-5; the D is unclear. The CDR3 consists of 13 residues. Trimming removed 6 bases from V and 2 bases from J, with 10 bases in between. The germline gives CDR1 WSHSY, CDR2 SAAADI. The CDR3 DNA follows: TGCGCCAGCAGGGTATTCGGTCAAGAGACCCAGTACTTC. It encodes CASRVFGQETQYF.

This clonotype was detected many times. The rearrangement joins TRBV28 to TRBJ1-2; TRBD1 might be the D (5 bases). Germline lookup yields CDR1 MDHEN and CDR2 SYDVKM. Trimming shortened V by 5 bases and J by 4 bases, and 14 bases separated the two germline ends. This CDR3 has 14 residues. The chain's CDR3 is CASSPGGVSYGYTF. DNA for the CDR3: TGTGCCAGCAGTCCCGGAGGGGTTAGCTATGGCTACACCTTC.

In this sample, this clonotype turned up many times. V gene TRBV30 combines with J gene TRBJ2-6, with D perhaps being TRBD1 or TRBD2 (5 bases each). The ends were cut back, 4 bases at V and 0 bases at J, with 13 bases in the middle. This CDR3 has 16 residues. The V gene's germline CDR1 is GTSNPN and CDR2 SVGIG (reference sequence). CDR3 loop: CAWMGEVPSGANVLTF. For the CDR3, the DNA is TGTGCCTGGATGGGGGAAGTTCCCTCTGGGGCCAACGTCCTGACTTTC.

This clonotype was seen at least ten times. This chain uses TRBV4-1 with TRBJ2-7; D is perhaps TRBD1 (6 bases). CDR3 size: 16 residues. Trimming stripped 0 bases from V and 1 base from J, with 13 bases between. Germline V gene lookup returns CDR1 MGHRA and CDR2 YSYEKL. This chain's CDR3 is CASSQDTGSWSYEQYF. The CDR3, as DNA: TGCGCCAGCAGCCAAGATACAGGGAGTTGGTCCTACGAGCAGTACTTC.

The chain carries TRBV5-6 and TRBJ2-1; a weak D match, TRBD2 (5 bases). CDR1 SGHDT and CDR2 YYEEEE come from the germline V gene. V dropped 0 bases and J dropped 9 bases, with 13 bases sitting between them. The length of the CDR3 is 14 residues. The CDR3 loop reads CASSLAASSGEQFF. The CDR3 DNA is TGTGCCAGCAGCTTGGCCGCTAGCTCGGGTGAGCAGTTCTTC.

This clonotype was recorded many times. The V call is TRBV15, the J call TRBJ2-7; TRBD1 matches 7 bases. This CDR3 comprises 14 residues. Trimming at V came to 5 bases and at J to 2 bases, leaving 6 bases not matched to a gene. CDR1 and CDR2 (germline): LNHNV, YYDKDF (reference sequence). The CDR3 loop reads CATSGRDRPYEQYF. Here the CDR3 DNA reads TGTGCCACCAGCGGTCGGGACAGACCCTACGAGCAGTACTTC.

This clonotype has only a few counts. The V gene is TRBV6-2 or TRBV6-3, the J gene TRBJ1-1; D remains ambiguous. Germline V gene lookup returns CDR1 MNHEY and CDR2 SVGEGT. V dropped 2 bases and J dropped 6 bases, with 7 bases sitting between them. The CDR3 spans 12 residues. The CDR3 region is CASSYPQPEAFF. The CDR3 bases are TGTGCCAGCAGTTACCCCCAACCTGAAGCTTTCTTT.

This clonotype was seen repeatedly, ten times or more. This rearrangement joins TRBV7-8 to TRBJ1-5, with D possibly being TRBD1 (6 bases). Germline assignment: CDR1 SGHVS and CDR2 FQNEAQ. The CDR3 loop spans 15 amino acids. Trimming shortened V by 3 bases and J by 7 bases, and 16 bases separated the two germline ends. In DNA form, the CDR3 reads TGTGCCAGCAGCTTGTCGGGCAGGGGAAGCCAGCCCCAGCATTTT. The encoded protein is CASSLSGRGSQPQHF.

The chain combines TRBV29-1 with TRBJ2-1; D is uncertain. This CDR3 comprises 13 residues. Germline V gene sequence: CDR1 SQVTM, CDR2 ANQGSEA. The V end lost 6 bases, the J end lost 4 bases, and 13 bases lay between the germline ends. The CDR3 is CSVSNTAYNEQFF. In nucleotides, the CDR3 is TGCAGCGTCTCAAATACAGCTTACAATGAGCAGTTCTTC.

This clonotype was counted at least ten times. J is TRBJ2-7 and V is TRBV29-1; 12 nucleotides agree with TRBD1. Germline CDR1 reads SQVTM; CDR2 reads ANQGSEA. This CDR3 region has 13 residues. V dropped 3 bases and J dropped 5; count of bases not matched to a gene: 2. CDR3 residues: CSVEGQGANEQYF. The CDR3 DNA sequence: TGCAGCGTTGAGGGACAGGGGGCGAACGAGCAGTACTTC.

Many counts were recorded for this clonotype. This chain uses TRBV7-2 with TRBJ1-2, with D maybe TRBD1 (6 bases). The length of the CDR3 is 12 residues. CDR1 is SGHTA, CDR2 FQGNSA, per germline. V dropped 1 base and J dropped 8 bases, with 8 bases sitting between them. The CDR3 here is CASSLDDRGYTF. CDR3 nucleotide sequence: TGTGCCAGCAGCTTAGATGACAGGGGCTACACCTTC.

With respect to this clonotype: Possible read error: a much larger clone is one base away. The chain combines TRBV7-9 with TRBJ2-6; D gene uncertain. This CDR3 has 16 amino acids. CDR1 SEHNR and CDR2 FQNEAQ come from the germline V gene (reference sequence). CDR3 DNA: TGTGCCAGCAGCTCGGTGCCCAATTCTGGGACCAACGTCCTGACTTTC. This sequence encodes CASSSVPNSGTNVLTF.